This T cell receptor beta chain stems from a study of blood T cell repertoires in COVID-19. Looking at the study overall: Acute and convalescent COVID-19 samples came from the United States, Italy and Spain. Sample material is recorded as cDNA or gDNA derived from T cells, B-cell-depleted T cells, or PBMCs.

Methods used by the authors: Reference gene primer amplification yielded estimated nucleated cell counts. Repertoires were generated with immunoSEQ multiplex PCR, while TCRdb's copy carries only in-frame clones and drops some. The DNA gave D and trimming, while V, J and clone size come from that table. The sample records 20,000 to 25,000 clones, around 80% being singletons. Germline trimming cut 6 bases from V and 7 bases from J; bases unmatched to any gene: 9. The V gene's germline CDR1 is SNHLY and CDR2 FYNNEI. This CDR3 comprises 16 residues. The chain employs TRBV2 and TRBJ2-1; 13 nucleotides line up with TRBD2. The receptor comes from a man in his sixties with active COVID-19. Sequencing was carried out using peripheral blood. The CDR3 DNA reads TGTGCCAGCAGGCGTATCACTAGCGGGAGGGCAAATGAGCAGTTCTTC. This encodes CASRRITSGRANEQFF.